Listed here are 20 T cell receptor beta chains from one sample, sequenced in a study of identical twins. MiXCR, applied by TCRdb to the 5' RACE reads, yields one record per CDR3 protein. The sample holds hundreds of thousands of distinct CDR3 sequences, 5.5% to 6.5% seen once. Sequenced input: naive T cells sorted from blood. The receptors were gathered from a man younger than 30 in good health.

This clonotype was seen only a few times. CDR3 nucleotide sequence: TGTGCCAGCAGTTTGCCCAGGGCGAATGAGCAGTTCTTC. This gives the protein CASSLPRANEQFF. V gene TRBV6-2 or TRBV6-3 combines with J gene TRBJ2-1; weak D call: TRBD1 (5 bases). There are 13 residues in the CDR3. Trimming cost V 4 bases and J 7 bases, with 11 bases left between them. CDR1 is MNHEY, CDR2 SVGEGT, per germline.

This clonotype was counted many times. The chain is built from TRBV20-1 and TRBJ1-2; D remains unclear. The germline gives CDR1 DFQATT, CDR2 SNEGSKA (reference sequence). The CDR3 covers 14 residues. Trimming removed 1 base at V and 5 bases at J, with 14 bases between. This CDR3 reads CSARGVDAGYGYTF. Written as DNA, the CDR3 is TGCAGTGCTAGAGGCGTCGACGCGGGGTATGGCTACACCTTC.

This clonotype was detected once. This sequence joins TRBV7-9 and TRBJ2-1; D gene ambiguous. V lost 1 base to trimming and J lost 3 bases, with 16 bases between them. This CDR3 is built from 17 residues. Germline assignment: CDR1 SEHNR and CDR2 FQNEAQ (reference sequence). The CDR3 here is CASSLGTARVLYNEQFF. In nucleotides, the CDR3 is TGTGCCAGCAGCTTAGGGACGGCGCGAGTGCTCTACAATGAGCAGTTCTTC.

This clonotype was detected ten times or more. The chain is built from TRBV5-1 and TRBJ2-1; 16 bases agree with TRBD2. CDR3 length: 19 amino acids. Looked up from germline, CDR1 is SGHRS and CDR2 is YFSETQ. The V and J ends lost 0 bases and 9 bases, in that order; junction bases with no gene match: 12. Written as DNA, the CDR3 is TGCGCCAGCAGCTTGGGGGGACTAGCGGGAGGGCCCGATCTCATTGAGCAGTTCTTC. Protein product: CASSLGGLAGGPDLIEQFF. Looking up the rest from reference TRBV5-1 and TRBJ2-1 gives the full variable domain: KAGVTQTPRYLIKTRGQQVTLSCSPISGHRSVSWYQQTPGQGLQFLFEYFSETQRNKGNFPGRFSGRQFSNSRSEMNVSTLELGDSALYLCASSLGGLAGGPDLIEQFFGPGTRLTVL.

The chain is built from TRBV5-4 and TRBJ2-5; TRBD1 might be the D (6 bases). Between the trimmed V and J ends, which lost 3 bases and 2 bases, there was a span of 14 bases. CDR1 is SGHNT, CDR2 YYREEE, per germline (reference sequence). This CDR3 is built from 15 residues. The CDR3 DNA follows: TGTGCCAGCAGCTCGCCGACAGGAAGTCAAGAGACCCAGTACTTC. Translation: CASSSPTGSQETQYF.

This clonotype was counted many times. The chain is built from TRBV7-2 and TRBJ2-4; D is uncertain. Germline values: CDR1 SGHTA, CDR2 FQGNSA. CDR3 length equals 14 residues. With 1 base removed from V and 5 bases from J, the gap between germline ends came to 9 bases. CDR3 amino acids: CASSLDPSQNIQYF. The DNA for the CDR3 is TGTGCCAGCAGCTTAGATCCCAGTCAAAACATTCAGTACTTC.

This clonotype was observed at least ten times. This chain links TRBV6-2 or TRBV6-3 with TRBJ2-7; 8 bases fit TRBD2. CDR3 length equals 14 residues. CDR1 is MNHEY and CDR2 is SVGEGT in the germline V gene. Trimming took 6 bases from V and 4 from J; bases not matched to a gene: 8. The CDR3, as DNA: TGTGCCAGCAGCCCCGGGAGGGTGACTTACGAGCAGTACGTC. Protein product: CASSPGRVTYEQYV.

The sample holds many counts of this clonotype. CDR3 sequence (DNA): TGTGCCAGCAGCCAAGTTGGGGGGACTAGCTCCAATGAGCAGTTCTTC. Translated: CASSQVGGTSSNEQFF. J is TRBJ2-1 and V is TRBV3-1; 9 nucleotides match TRBD2. The germline V gene encodes CDR1 LGHDT and CDR2 YNNKEL (reference sequence). V dropped 1 base and J dropped 6; count of bases not matched to a gene: 7. The CDR3 extends over 16 amino acids.

Ten or more counts support this clonotype. The J gene is TRBJ2-4, the V gene TRBV20-1; D is unclear. Germline assignment: CDR1 DFQATT and CDR2 SNEGSKA (reference sequence). The CDR3 totals 14 residues. The ends were cut back, 7 bases at V and 3 bases at J, with 16 bases in the middle. CDR3 bases: TGCAGTGTCCTCGACCGATACGGCAAAAACATTCAGTACTTC. It encodes CSVLDRYGKNIQYF.

This clonotype was counted many times. This chain connects TRBV15 to TRBJ1-5; D is undetermined. Trimming cost V 0 bases and J 12 bases, with 15 bases left between them. Germline V lookup: CDR1 LNHNV, CDR2 YYDKDF (reference sequence). The CDR3 contains 14 residues. The CDR3, as DNA: TGTGCCACCAGCAGAGATGCTAAAGGAGGGAACCAGCATTTT. Encoded protein: CATSRDAKGGNQHF.

In its sample, this clonotype was seen many times. The chain uses TRBV5-1 and TRBJ1-2, with D perhaps TRBD1 (6 bases). The V gene's germline CDR1 is SGHRS and CDR2 YFSETQ. V lost 0 bases, J lost 5 bases, and 8 bases lay in between. This CDR3 region has 13 residues. The CDR3 DNA sequence: TGCGCCAGCAGCTTGGACCAGGGGTATGGCTACACCTTC. Encoded protein: CASSLDQGYGYTF.

This clonotype has at least ten counts. CDR3 nucleotides: TGCGCCAGCAGCCACTTTGGGGACGGCAATGAGCAGTTCTTC. Residues: CASSHFGDGNEQFF. The chain carries TRBV4-1 and TRBJ2-1; D tentatively fits TRBD1 or TRBD2 (5 bases each). This CDR3 region has 14 residues. The germline CDR1 and CDR2 sequences are MGHRA and YSYEKL. V gave up 3 bases and J gave up 6 bases, with 12 bases separating them.

This clonotype was observed many times. V is TRBV5-1 and J is TRBJ2-4; 8 positions agree with TRBD1. Germline assignment: CDR1 SGHRS and CDR2 YFSETQ. The CDR3 covers 14 residues. The trim removed 3 bases at V and 8 bases at J, leaving 7 bases unmatched. CDR3 DNA sequence: TGCGCCAGCAGCTCTGGACAGGGTTGGGACATTCAGTACTTC. It encodes CASSSGQGWDIQYF.

The table lists this clonotype with many counts. V usage is TRBV5-4 and J usage is TRBJ2-1; perhaps D is TRBD1 or TRBD2 (6 bases each). Per germline, CDR1 SGHNT and CDR2 YYREEE (reference sequence). Trimming stripped 3 bases from V and 7 bases from J, with 20 bases between. The CDR3 runs 16 residues. Written as DNA, the CDR3 is TGTGCCAGCAGCTATATCACAGGGATAGCGGCAAATGAGCAGTTCTTC. This encodes CASSYITGIAANEQFF.

In its sample, this clonotype was seen many times. V is TRBV29-1 and J is TRBJ2-1, with no clear D. Germline V lookup: CDR1 SQVTM, CDR2 ANQGSEA. The length of the CDR3 is 11 residues. V lost 5 bases, J lost 7 bases, and 9 bases lay in between. The CDR3 bases are TGCAGCGTTCTACCCGGGAATGAGCAGTTCTTC. Protein: CSVLPGNEQFF.

This clonotype occurred a few times. This sequence joins TRBV6-1 and TRBJ1-3; D is uncertain. This CDR3 contains 15 residues. V dropped 4 bases and J dropped 4 bases, with 14 bases sitting between them. From germline, CDR1 is MNHNS and CDR2 SASEGT. The CDR3 here is CASSAQTTAGNTIYF. The CDR3, as DNA: TGTGCCAGCAGTGCCCAGACGACGGCAGGAAACACCATATATTTT.

The sample holds many counts of this clonotype. V usage is TRBV2 and J usage is TRBJ2-1, with 8 positions matching TRBD2. Germline assignment: CDR1 SNHLY and CDR2 FYNNEI. V was clipped by 0 bases and J by 8 bases; unmatched bases: 6. The CDR3 covers 15 residues. CDR3 bases: TGTGCCAGCAGTGAAGCGGACGGGAGGGCACATGAGCAGTTCTTC. This codes for CASSEADGRAHEQFF. Full variable domain (remainder filled in from reference TRBV2 and TRBJ2-1): EPEVTQTPSHQVTQMGQEVILRCVPISNHLYFYWYRQILGQKVEFLVSFYNNEISEKSEIFDDQFSVERPDGSNFTLKIRSTKLEDSAMYFCASSEADGRAHEQFFGPGTRLTVL.

This clonotype was counted ten times or more. This chain uses TRBV4-2 with TRBJ1-1; D might be TRBD1 (6 bases). Trimming pared 2 bases from V and 3 bases from J, leaving 16 bases between. Germline CDR1 reads LGHNA; CDR2 reads YNFKEQ. This CDR3 has 16 residues. This CDR3 reads CASSQPGGAADTEAFF. As DNA, the CDR3 is TGTGCCAGCAGCCAACCTGGGGGGGCGGCGGACACTGAAGCTTTCTTT.

This clonotype was counted many times. The chain carries TRBV7-9 and TRBJ2-5; D is possibly TRBD2 (6 bases). Germline V gives CDR1 SEHNR, CDR2 FQNEAQ (reference sequence). V lost 5 bases and J lost 2, with 15 bases in between. This CDR3 region has 15 residues. The CDR3 DNA follows: TGTGCCAGCAGCCTCTCCCGAGGAGGGCAAGAGACCCAGTACTTC. It translates to CASSLSRGGQETQYF.

This clonotype was counted between two and nine times. The chain has TRBV12-3 or TRBV12-4 and TRBJ2-3, with unresolved D. The CDR3 runs 12 residues. V was shortened by 5 bases and J by 5 bases, with 8 bases between the two germline ends. The CDR3 here is CASSKERDTQYF. Here the CDR3 DNA reads TGTGCCAGCAGTAAGGAGCGAGATACGCAGTATTTT.